These 5 T cell receptor beta chains were all obtained from the same sample, sequenced in a study of T cell repertoires in ileal Crohn's disease. Assay used: immunoSEQ multiplex PCR; TCRdb lists only in-frame clones, some missing. The sample carries 1,800 or so clones, around four fifths recorded once. The sequenced sample consisted of ileal tissue. The receptor source for this set is an adult with Crohn's disease.

This CDR3 is CASSQERGTGELFF. The DNA of the CDR3 is TGCGCCAGCAGCCAAGAAAGGGGGACCGGGGAGCTGTTTTTT. The chain joins TRBV4-3 to TRBJ2-2; D possibly corresponds to TRBD1 (6 bases). Deletions cut 0 bases from V and 5 bases from J, with 7 bases between. This CDR3 has 14 amino acids. Germline V gene data show CDR1 as LGHNA and CDR2 as YSLEER.

The rearrangement joins TRBV5-1 to TRBJ1-2; 8 bases fit TRBD1. Losses at the gene ends were 3 bases for V and 6 bases for J; bases not matched to a gene: 7. The CDR3 has 14 residues. Per the germline V gene, CDR1 is SGHRS and CDR2 is YFSETQ. The CDR3 DNA reads as TGCGCCAGCAGCTCGGACAGGGTGGAACATGGCTACACCTTC. Protein: CASSSDRVEHGYTF.

J is TRBJ1-2 and V is TRBV2; 7 bases agree with TRBD1. Germline CDR1 SNHLY, CDR2 FYNNEI. The CDR3 spans 14 residues. Germline trimming cut 2 bases from V and 4 bases from J; bases unmatched to any gene: 4. CDR3 sequence: CASSERQGLYGYTF. In DNA, the CDR3 is TGTGCCAGCAGTGAACGACAGGGACTCTATGGCTACACCTTC.

The V and J genes are TRBV7-9 and TRBJ1-6, with 7 nucleotides matching TRBD1. CDR3 size: 14 residues. CDR1 is SEHNR and CDR2 is FQNEAQ in the germline V gene (reference sequence). The V segment lost 8 bases and the J segment 9 bases; nucleotides outside the gene matches: 10. In DNA, the CDR3 is TGTGCCAGCGGGGTAGGGGGCCGGGGTTCACCCCTCCACTTT. This gives the protein CASGVGGRGSPLHF. The variable domain in full, with the rest retrieved from reference TRBV7-9 and TRBJ1-6, is DTGVSQNPRHKITKRGQNVTFRCDPISEHNRLYWYRQTLGQGPEFLTYFQNEAQLEKSRLLSDRFSAERPKGSFSTLEIQRTEQGDSAMYLCASGVGGRGSPLHFGNGTRLTVT.

This chain uses TRBV19 with TRBJ1-1; the D is unclear. Between the trimmed V and J ends, which lost 5 bases and 4 bases, there was a span of 11 bases. This CDR3 comprises 13 residues. Germline CDR1 and CDR2: LNHDA and SQIVND (reference sequence). DNA for the CDR3: TGTGCCAGTAGTCCCGGGGTGGGCACTGAAGCTTTCTTT. Protein product: CASSPGVGTEAFF. The full variable domain, rest sourced from reference TRBV19 and TRBJ1-1, is DGGITQSPKYLFRKEGQNVTLSCEQNLNHDAMYWYRQDPGQGLRLIYYSQIVNDFQKGDIAEGYSVSREKKESFPLTVTSAQKNPTAFYLCASSPGVGTEAFFGQGTRLTVV.